This TCR beta chain was observed in a study of blood T cell repertoires in COVID-19. Turning to the study itself: Sample material is recorded as cDNA or gDNA derived from T cells, B-cell-depleted T cells, or PBMCs.

Authors' analysis steps: Quantification of nucleated cells was approximated via reference gene primer amplification. Profiled with immunoSEQ multiplex PCR; TCRdb holds only in-frame clones, not every one. V and J calls and clone size are those listed in that table; D and trimming were worked out from the DNA. Found here are 20,000 to 25,000 clones, 73% of them singletons; the top ten hold less than 20%. V was pared by 9 bases and J by 2 bases, with 4 bases of the junction left unmatched. The CDR3 is 14 amino acids. The germline V gene encodes CDR1 SGHVS and CDR2 FQNEAQ. This TCR was sampled from a human donor in a cohort sampled during active or convalescent COVID-19. Sequencing was performed on peripheral blood. This chain links TRBV7-8 with TRBJ2-2; 9 positions match TRBD1. The CDR3 region is CASRDRENTGELFF. CDR3 sequence (DNA): TGTGCCAGTCGGGACAGGGAAAACACCGGGGAGCTGTTTTTT.